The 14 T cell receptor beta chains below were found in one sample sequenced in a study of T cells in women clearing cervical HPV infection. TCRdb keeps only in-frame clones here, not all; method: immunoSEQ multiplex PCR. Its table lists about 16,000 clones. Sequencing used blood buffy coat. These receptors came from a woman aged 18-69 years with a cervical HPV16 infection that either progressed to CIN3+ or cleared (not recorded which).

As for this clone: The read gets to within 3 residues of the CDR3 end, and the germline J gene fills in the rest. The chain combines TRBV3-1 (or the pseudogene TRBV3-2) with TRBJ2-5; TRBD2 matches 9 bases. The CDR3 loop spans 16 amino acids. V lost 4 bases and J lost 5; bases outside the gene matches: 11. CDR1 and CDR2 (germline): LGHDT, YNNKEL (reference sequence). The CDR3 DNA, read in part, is TGTGCCAGCAGCCCAGACAGGCGGGGGGGTCGGGAGACC. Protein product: CASSPDRRGGRET. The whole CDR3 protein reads CASSPDRRGGRETQYF.

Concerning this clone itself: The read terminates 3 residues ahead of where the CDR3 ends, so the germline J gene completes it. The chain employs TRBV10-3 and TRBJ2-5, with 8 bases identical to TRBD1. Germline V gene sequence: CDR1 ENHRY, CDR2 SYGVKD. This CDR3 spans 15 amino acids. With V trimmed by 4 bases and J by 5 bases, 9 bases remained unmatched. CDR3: CAISVSTGDGETQYF. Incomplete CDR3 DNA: TGTGCCATCAGTGTATCGACAGGGGACGGGGAGACC.

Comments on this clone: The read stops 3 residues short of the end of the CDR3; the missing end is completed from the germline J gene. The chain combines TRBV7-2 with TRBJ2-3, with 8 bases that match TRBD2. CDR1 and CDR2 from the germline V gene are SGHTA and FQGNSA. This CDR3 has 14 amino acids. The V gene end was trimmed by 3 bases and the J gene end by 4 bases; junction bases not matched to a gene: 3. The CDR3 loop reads CASSFSGVSDTQYF. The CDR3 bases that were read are TGTGCCAGCAGCTTTAGCGGGGTATCAGATACG.

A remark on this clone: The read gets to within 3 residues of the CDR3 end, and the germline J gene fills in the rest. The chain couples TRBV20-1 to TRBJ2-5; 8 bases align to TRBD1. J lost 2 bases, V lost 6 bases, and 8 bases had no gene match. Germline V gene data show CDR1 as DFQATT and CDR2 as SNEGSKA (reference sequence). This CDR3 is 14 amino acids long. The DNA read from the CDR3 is TGCAGTGCCCTGACAGGGGCTGGGCAAGAGACC. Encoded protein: CSALTGAGQET. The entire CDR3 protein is CSALTGAGQETQYF.

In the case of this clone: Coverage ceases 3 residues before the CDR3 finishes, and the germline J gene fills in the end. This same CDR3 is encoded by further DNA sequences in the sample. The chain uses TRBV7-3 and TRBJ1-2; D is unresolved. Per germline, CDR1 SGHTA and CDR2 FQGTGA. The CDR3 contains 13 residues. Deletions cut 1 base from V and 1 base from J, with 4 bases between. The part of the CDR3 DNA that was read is TGTGCCAGCAGCTTAAACAGTAACTATGGC. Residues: CASSLNSNYG. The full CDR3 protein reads CASSLNSNYGYTF.

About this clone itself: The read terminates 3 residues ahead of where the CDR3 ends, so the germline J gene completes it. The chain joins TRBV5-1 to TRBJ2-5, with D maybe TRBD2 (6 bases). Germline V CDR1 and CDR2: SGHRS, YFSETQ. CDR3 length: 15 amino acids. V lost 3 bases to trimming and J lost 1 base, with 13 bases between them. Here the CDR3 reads CASSWAPGLQETQYF. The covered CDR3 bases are TGCGCCAGCAGCTGGGCACCGGGACTCCAAGAGACC.

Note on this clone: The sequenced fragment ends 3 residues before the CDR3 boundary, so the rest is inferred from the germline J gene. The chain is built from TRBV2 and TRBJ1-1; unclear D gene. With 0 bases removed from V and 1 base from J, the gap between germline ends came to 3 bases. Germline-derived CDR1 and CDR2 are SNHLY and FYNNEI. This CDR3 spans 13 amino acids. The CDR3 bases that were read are TGTGCCAGCAGTGAAGCAGGGAACACTGAA. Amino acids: CASSEAGNTE. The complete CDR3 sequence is CASSEAGNTEAFF.

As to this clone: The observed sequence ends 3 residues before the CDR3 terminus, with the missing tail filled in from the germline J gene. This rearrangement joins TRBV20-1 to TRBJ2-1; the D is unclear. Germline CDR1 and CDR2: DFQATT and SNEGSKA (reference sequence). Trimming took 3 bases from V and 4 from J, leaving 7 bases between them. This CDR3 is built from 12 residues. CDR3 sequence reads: CSASSRYNEQFF. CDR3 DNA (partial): TGCAGTGCTAGCTCGAGGTACAATGAG.

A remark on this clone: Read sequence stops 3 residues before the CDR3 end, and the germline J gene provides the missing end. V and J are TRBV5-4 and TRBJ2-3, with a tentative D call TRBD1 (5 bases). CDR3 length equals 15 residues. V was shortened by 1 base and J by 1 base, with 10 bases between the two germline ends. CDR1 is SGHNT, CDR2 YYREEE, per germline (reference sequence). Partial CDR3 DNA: TGTGCCAGCAGCTTGCAAGGGGTCCGCACAGATACG. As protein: CASSLQGVRTDT. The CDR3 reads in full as CASSLQGVRTDTQYF.

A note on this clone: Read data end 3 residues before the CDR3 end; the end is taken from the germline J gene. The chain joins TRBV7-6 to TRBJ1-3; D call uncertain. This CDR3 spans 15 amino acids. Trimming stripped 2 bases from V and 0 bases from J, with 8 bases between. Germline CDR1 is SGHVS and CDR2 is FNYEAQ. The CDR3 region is CASSLSVFSGNTIYF. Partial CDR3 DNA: TGTGCCAGCAGCTTATCTGTCTTCTCTGGAAACACC.

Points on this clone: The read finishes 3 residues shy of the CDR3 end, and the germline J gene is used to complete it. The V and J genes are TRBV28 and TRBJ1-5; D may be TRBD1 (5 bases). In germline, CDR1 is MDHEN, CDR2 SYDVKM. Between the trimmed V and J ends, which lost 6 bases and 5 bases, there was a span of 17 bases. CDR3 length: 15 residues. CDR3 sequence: CASSPPGGVYQPQHF. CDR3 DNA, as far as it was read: TGTGCCAGCAGCCCTCCCGGGGGGGTTTATCAGCCC.

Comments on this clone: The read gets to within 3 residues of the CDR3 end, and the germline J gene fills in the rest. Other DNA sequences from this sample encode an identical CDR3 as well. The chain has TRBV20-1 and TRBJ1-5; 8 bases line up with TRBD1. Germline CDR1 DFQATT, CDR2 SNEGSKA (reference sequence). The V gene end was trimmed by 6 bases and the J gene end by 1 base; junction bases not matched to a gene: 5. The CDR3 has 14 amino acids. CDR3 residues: CSAEQGGSNQPQHF. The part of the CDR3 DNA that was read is TGCAGTGCCGAACAGGGGGGCAGCAATCAGCCC.

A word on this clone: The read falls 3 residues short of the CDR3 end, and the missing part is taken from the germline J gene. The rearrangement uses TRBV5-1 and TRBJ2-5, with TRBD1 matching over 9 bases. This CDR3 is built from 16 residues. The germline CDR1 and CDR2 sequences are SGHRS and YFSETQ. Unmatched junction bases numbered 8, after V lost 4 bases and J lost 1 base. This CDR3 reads CASSPQTGGSQETQYF. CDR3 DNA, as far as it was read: TGCGCCAGCAGCCCGCAGACAGGGGGATCCCAAGAGACC.

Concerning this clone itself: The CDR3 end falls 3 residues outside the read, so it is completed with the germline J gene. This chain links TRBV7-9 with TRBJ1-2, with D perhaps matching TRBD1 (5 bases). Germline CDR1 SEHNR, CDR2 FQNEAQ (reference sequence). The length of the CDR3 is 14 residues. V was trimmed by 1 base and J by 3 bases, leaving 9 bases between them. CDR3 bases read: TGTGCCAGCAGCTTAGGGCGAGGGGACTATGGC. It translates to CASSLGRGDYG. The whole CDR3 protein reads CASSLGRGDYGYTF.